This record looks at one T cell receptor (beta chain) sequence and its context. Its specific antigen is unknown. Base quality data are lacking; no much larger clone is found one base away. This sample stems from a study of radiation and T cells in renal cell carcinoma (dated by TCRdb to about 2020). Broadly, across the study: TCR beta sequencing covered approximately 51 samples in total, comprising approximately 26 tumors and roughly 27 peripheral blood samples. Across all 55 or so samples, several million unique CDR3 nucleotide sequences encoding 2.5 million to 3 million unique CDR3 amino acid sequences were identified. Results and caveats for the whole study, not just this receptor: A greater number of dominant CDR3 motifs was detected in irradiated tumors than in control tumors, and a larger share of the repertoire was occupied by these motifs in irradiated tumors than in control tumors. Only small tumor regions of 0.75 to 1 g were available, so intratumoral heterogeneity was not captured. With a single-armed trial design, the study had no way to address how radiation dose or scheduling affects the TCR repertoire. Compared with controls, irradiated tumors had higher TCR clonality, as the top 100 clonotypes made up an average of about 50% of the repertoire, versus around 45% in nephrectomy-only tumors.

Taken from the germline V gene (reference sequence), the CDR1 and CDR2 loops are SEHNR and FQNEAQ. The V and J ends are trimmed by 4 bases and 9 bases, leaving 10 bases between them. From cysteine to phenylalanine, the CDR3 is 12 amino acids long. The kept DNA is CDR3 alone, 36 bases in frame from the first base. Following the manufacturer's recommendations, the immunoSEQ kit was used to generate TCR beta libraries from genomic DNA. To prepare libraries, a first multiplex PCR with proprietary primers was run, followed by a second PCR that added unique barcodes, and a bead cleanup was done after each round. Each sample batch included a kit-provided positive control reaction and a negative control reaction. The final libraries underwent checking on an Agilent 4200 TapeStation D1000 ScreenTape, volumetric pooling, and quantification by qPCR. An Illumina NextSeq500 fitted with a MidOutput 150-cycle cartridge performed the sequencing, running 156 Read1 cycles and 15 Index1 cycles with the kit's custom primers. The pooled library was loaded at roughly 1 pM, and about 21% PhiX control was spiked in. Regarding the original processing steps: The vendor-processed data were analyzed in R, and a clonotype was defined as all T cells that share the same CDR3 nucleotide sequence. For clone abundance analyses, frequencies were normalized to the 10,000 most abundant clones in each sample. Public T cell clones, averaging fewer than five per sample, were removed before analysis. Dominant motif analysis used ImmunoMap with the PAM10 matrix, gap penalty 30 and homology threshold 0.3; motifs with cumulative frequency at least 0.01 counted as dominant. Entries here come from immuneACCESS through TCRdb and include only in-frame sequences with V and J called. Some clones fail to appear in such tables; in the studies checked, an unresolved V gene covers under half of the shortfall, and the cause of the remainder is unknown. That table supplies the V and J calls and clone size; D and trimming were determined from the DNA. Here the sample has tens of thousands of clones; 58% occur a single time. The ten largest clones represent around a fifth of the sample.

The label giving this sample's time point can be read as: tumor resected at nephrectomy. The label giving this sample's treatment or condition can be read as: treatment-naive control, cytoreductive nephrectomy. Control tumors were obtained from treatment-naive renal cell carcinoma patients in whom cytoreductive nephrectomy was performed without prior radiation. Every patient's renal cell carcinoma showed clear cell pathology. The control tumors used for TCR sequencing were from a few females and 10 to 11 males, were resected between the early 2010s and the mid-2010s, and had a median patient age of roughly 59 years (range roughly 35 to 85). The tumors were dissociated mechanically, digested with collagenase/hyaluronidase at 37 degrees C, processed in gentleMACS C tubes, and kept in liquid nitrogen. The QIAamp DNA Blood Mini Kit (Qiagen) was used to prepare genomic DNA for TCR sequencing. The analyses included just those samples that passed every quality control check.

The sequence derives from a man aged 35 to 55 with renal cell carcinoma. The chain is encoded by TRBV7-9 joined to TRBJ1-5, with no confident D gene call. Sequencing used tumor tissue, obtained from a patient whose treatment was nephrectomy without radiotherapy. The DNA is TGTGCCAGCAGCTCCCTGGACCGGCCCCAGCATTTT. This translates into CASSSLDRPQHF.